This T cell receptor (beta chain) was observed in a study of shared clonotypes between healthy human individuals. V lost 5 bases, J lost 1 base, and 18 bases lay in between. Germline values: CDR1 MGHRA, CDR2 YSYEKL. The CDR3 contains 18 residues. Clones were read by immunoSEQ multiplex PCR, and TCRdb kept only the in-frame ones, dropping some. The table has fewer than 3 million clones, under 95% seen once. V usage is TRBV4-1 and J usage is TRBJ2-6; a possible D gene is TRBD1 (7 bases). Sequencing was done on a sample of naive CD4+ T cells from PBMCs. Subset: CD45RA+ positively selected. This sequence originates from a man younger than 30 in good health. Some clones in this sample may be carry-over from other donors' samples. The CDR3 region has the DNA TGCGCCAGCAGCGCGGGACAGCCAGGGCCGTCTGGGGCCAACGTCCTGACTTTC. Encoded protein: CASSAGQPGPSGANVLTF.